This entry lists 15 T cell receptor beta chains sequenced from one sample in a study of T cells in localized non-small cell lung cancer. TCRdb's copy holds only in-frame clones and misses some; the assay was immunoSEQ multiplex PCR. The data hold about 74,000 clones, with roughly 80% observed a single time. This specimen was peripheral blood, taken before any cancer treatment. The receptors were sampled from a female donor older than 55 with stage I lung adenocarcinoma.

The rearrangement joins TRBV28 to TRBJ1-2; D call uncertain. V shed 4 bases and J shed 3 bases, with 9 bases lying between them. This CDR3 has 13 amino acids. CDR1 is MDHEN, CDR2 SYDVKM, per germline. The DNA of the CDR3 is TGTGCCAGCAGTTCAACAGCACACTATGGCTACACCTTC. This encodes CASSSTAHYGYTF.

The CDR3 sequence: CASSYYNEQFF. In nucleotides, the CDR3 is TGTGCCAGCAGCTACTACAATGAGCAGTTCTTC. The V gene is TRBV7-9, the J gene TRBJ2-1; D call uncertain. This CDR3 has 11 amino acids. Trimming took off 4 bases at V and 3 bases at J, with 1 base between the two ends. Germline V gives CDR1 SEHNR, CDR2 FQNEAQ (reference sequence).

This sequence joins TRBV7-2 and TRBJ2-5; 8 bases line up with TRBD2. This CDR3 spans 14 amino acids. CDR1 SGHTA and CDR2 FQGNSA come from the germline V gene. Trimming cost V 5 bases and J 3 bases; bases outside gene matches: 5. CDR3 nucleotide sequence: TGTGCCAGCAGCCAAACTAGCGGTGAAGAGACCCAGTACTTC. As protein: CASSQTSGEETQYF.

CDR3 nucleotides: TGTGCCAGCAGCCCAGCGCCAGACCCGAACACCGGGGAGCTGTTTTTT. This translates into CASSPAPDPNTGELFF. The J gene is TRBJ2-2, the V gene TRBV11-2, with D uncertain. With 5 bases removed from V and 0 bases from J, the gap between germline ends came to 13 bases. CDR1 and CDR2 (germline): SGHAT, FQNNGV. This CDR3 region has 16 residues.

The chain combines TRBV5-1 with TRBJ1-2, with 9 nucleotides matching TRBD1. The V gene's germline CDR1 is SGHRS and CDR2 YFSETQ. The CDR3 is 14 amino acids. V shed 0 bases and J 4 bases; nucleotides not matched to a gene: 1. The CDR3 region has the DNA TGCGCCAGCAGCTTGGGACAGGGGGTCTATGGCTACACCTTC. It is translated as CASSLGQGVYGYTF.

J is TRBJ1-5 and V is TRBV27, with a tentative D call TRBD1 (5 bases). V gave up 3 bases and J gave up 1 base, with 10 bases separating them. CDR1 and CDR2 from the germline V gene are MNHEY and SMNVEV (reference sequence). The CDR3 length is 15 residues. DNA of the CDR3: TGTGCCAGCAGTTTCTACAGGTCGAGCAATCAGCCCCAGCATTTT. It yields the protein CASSFYRSSNQPQHF.

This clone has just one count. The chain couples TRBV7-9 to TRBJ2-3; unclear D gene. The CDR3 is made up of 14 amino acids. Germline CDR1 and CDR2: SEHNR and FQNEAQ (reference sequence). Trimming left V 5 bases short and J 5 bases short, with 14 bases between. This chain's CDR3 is CASSPNLVVDTQYF. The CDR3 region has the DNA TGTGCCAGCAGCCCCAACCTGGTCGTAGATACGCAGTATTTT.

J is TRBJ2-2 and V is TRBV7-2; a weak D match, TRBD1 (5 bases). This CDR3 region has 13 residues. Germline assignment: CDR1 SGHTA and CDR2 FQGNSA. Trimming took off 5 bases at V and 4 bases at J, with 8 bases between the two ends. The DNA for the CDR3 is TGTGCCAGCAGCCCCCAGGGCACCGGGGAGCTGTTTTTT. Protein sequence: CASSPQGTGELFF. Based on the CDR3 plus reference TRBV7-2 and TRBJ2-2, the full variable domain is GAGVSQSPSNKVTEKGKDVELRCDPISGHTALYWYRQSLGQGLEFLIYFQGNSAPDKSGLPSDRFSAERTGGSVSTLTIQRTQQEDSAVYLCASSPQGTGELFFGEGSRLTVL.

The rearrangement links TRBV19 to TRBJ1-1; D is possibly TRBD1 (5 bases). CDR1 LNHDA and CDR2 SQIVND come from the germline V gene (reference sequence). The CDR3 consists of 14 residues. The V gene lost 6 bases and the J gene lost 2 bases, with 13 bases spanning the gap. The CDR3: CASRPHGGNTEAFF. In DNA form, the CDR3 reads TGTGCCAGTAGACCTCACGGGGGTAACACTGAAGCTTTCTTT. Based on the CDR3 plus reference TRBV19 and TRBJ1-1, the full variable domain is DGGITQSPKYLFRKEGQNVTLSCEQNLNHDAMYWYRQDPGQGLRLIYYSQIVNDFQKGDIAEGYSVSREKKESFPLTVTSAQKNPTAFYLCASRPHGGNTEAFFGQGTRLTVV.

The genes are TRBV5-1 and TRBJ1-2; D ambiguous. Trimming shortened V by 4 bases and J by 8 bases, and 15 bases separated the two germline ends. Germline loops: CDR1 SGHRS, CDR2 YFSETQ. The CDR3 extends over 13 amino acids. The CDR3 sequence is CASSPAGDVGYTF. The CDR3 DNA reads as TGCGCCAGCAGCCCGGCCGGTGACGTAGGCTACACCTTC.

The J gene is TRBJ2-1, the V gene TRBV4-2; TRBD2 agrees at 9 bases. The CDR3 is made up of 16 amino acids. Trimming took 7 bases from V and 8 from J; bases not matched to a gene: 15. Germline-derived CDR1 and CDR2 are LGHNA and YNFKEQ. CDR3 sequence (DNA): TGTGCCAGCACCATTGCCGGGGGCGGGGGGGACTATGAGCAGTTCTTC. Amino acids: CASTIAGGGGDYEQFF.

The CDR3 region is CASSLERGGPGYTF. The DNA of the CDR3 is TGTGCCAGCAGCTTAGAACGAGGGGGGCCTGGCTACACCTTC. The chain couples TRBV7-2 to TRBJ1-2; perhaps TRBD1 as D (6 bases). V was clipped by 1 base and J by 7 bases, with 13 bases between them. The CDR3 spans 14 residues. Germline-derived CDR1 and CDR2 are SGHTA and FQGNSA.

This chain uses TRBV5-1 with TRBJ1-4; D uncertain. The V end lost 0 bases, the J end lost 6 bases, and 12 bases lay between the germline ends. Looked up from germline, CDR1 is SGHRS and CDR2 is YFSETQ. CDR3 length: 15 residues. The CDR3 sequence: CASSLGTGPDEKLFF. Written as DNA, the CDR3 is TGCGCCAGCAGCTTGGGGACTGGGCCCGATGAAAAACTGTTTTTT.

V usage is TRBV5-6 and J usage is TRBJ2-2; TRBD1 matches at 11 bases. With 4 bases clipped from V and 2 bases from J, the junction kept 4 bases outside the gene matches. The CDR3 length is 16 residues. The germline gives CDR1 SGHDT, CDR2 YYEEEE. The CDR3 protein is CASSRDRGINTGELFF. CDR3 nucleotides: TGTGCCAGCAGCCGGGACAGGGGGATAAACACCGGGGAGCTGTTTTTT.

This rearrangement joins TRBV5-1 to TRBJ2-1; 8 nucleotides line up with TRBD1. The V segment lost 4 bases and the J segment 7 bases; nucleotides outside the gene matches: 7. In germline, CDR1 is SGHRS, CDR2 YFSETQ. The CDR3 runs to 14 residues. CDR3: CASSETGAWNEQFF. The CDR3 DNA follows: TGCGCCAGCAGCGAGACAGGGGCTTGGAATGAGCAGTTCTTC. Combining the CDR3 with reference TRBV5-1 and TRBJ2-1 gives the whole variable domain KAGVTQTPRYLIKTRGQQVTLSCSPISGHRSVSWYQQTPGQGLQFLFEYFSETQRNKGNFPGRFSGRQFSNSRSEMNVSTLELGDSALYLCASSETGAWNEQFFGPGTRLTVL.